These T cell receptor beta chains were read from a single sample in a study of blood T cell repertoires in COVID-19. Using immunoSEQ multiplex PCR, the repertoire was profiled, and TCRdb retains in-frame clones only, with some absent. The sample lists about 280,000 clones; 75% to 90% were seen once. Sequencing input: peripheral blood. The receptors derive from a woman in her seventies with COVID-19, enrolled during active disease. The CDR3 runs from the conserved cysteine through the conserved F or W. Each record gives: J gene, V gene, D gene, clone size, CDR3 DNA, CDR3 protein. D genes are given only for firm matches. The size entry is marked missing in some rows and otherwise reads once, few, many or a size class.

j_gene: TRBJ2-1; v_gene: TRBV9; d_gene: TRBD2; abundance: NA; CDR3nt: TGTGCCAGCAGCGCGGGACTAGCGGGGGGAAATGAGCAGTTCTTC; CDR3aa: CASSAGLAGGNEQFF
j_gene: TRBJ1-1; v_gene: TRBV2; d_gene: TRBD1; abundance: NA; CDR3nt: TGTGCCAGCAGCGGGACAGGGGGCTTGGGCACTGAAGCTTTCTTT; CDR3aa: CASSGTGGLGTEAFF
j_gene: TRBJ2-7; v_gene: TRBV27; d_gene: NA; abundance: NA; CDR3nt: TGTGCCAGCAGCCCAGGCCTTACCTACGAGCAGTACTTC; CDR3aa: CASSPGLTYEQYF
j_gene: TRBJ2-1; v_gene: TRBV7-3; d_gene: NA; abundance: NA; CDR3nt: TGTGCCAGCAGCTTGTTGGGGGCTAATTACGGTGAGCAGTTCTTC; CDR3aa: CASSLLGANYGEQFF
j_gene: TRBJ2-1; v_gene: TRBV2; d_gene: TRBD2; abundance: NA; CDR3nt: TGTGCCAGCAGTGAATCGGGGGGTGGTGAGCAGTTCTTC; CDR3aa: CASSESGGGEQFF
j_gene: TRBJ2-1; v_gene: TRBV28; d_gene: TRBD2; abundance: NA; CDR3nt: TGTGCCAGCAGTTTAGTGGGGGGGAATGAGCAGTTCTTC; CDR3aa: CASSLVGGNEQFF
j_gene: TRBJ2-1; v_gene: TRBV10-3; d_gene: TRBD2; abundance: NA; CDR3nt: TGTGCCATCAGTGGCGGGGGAGGGTCCTACAATGAGCAGTTCTTC; CDR3aa: CAISGGGGSYNEQFF
j_gene: TRBJ1-6; v_gene: TRBV3-1/TRBV3-2; d_gene: NA; abundance: NA; CDR3nt: TGTGCCAGCAGCCAAGGGGGAGTCTCCTATAATTCACCCCTCCACTTT; CDR3aa: CASSQGGVSYNSPLHF
j_gene: TRBJ1-2; v_gene: TRBV11-2; d_gene: NA; abundance: NA; CDR3nt: TGTGCCAGCAGCTTAAATTGGGCAGGGAATGGCTACACCTTC; CDR3aa: CASSLNWAGNGYTF
j_gene: TRBJ2-3; v_gene: TRBV7-9; d_gene: NA; abundance: NA; CDR3nt: TGTGCCAGCAGCGCCCCAGGCACAGATACGCAGTATTTT; CDR3aa: CASSAPGTDTQYF
j_gene: TRBJ1-5; v_gene: TRBV7-2; d_gene: NA; abundance: NA; CDR3nt: TGTGCCAGCAGCTTGGGGGCTAGCAATCAGCCCCAGCATTTT; CDR3aa: CASSLGASNQPQHF
j_gene: TRBJ1-2; v_gene: TRBV28; d_gene: NA; abundance: NA; CDR3nt: TGTGCCAGCAGTTTATGGGCAGGCAAAAACTATGGCTACACCTTC; CDR3aa: CASSLWAGKNYGYTF
j_gene: TRBJ2-7; v_gene: TRBV30; d_gene: NA; abundance: NA; CDR3nt: TGTGCCTGCACAGAAAGGGGCTACGAGCAGTACTTC; CDR3aa: CACTERGYEQYF
j_gene: TRBJ1-2; v_gene: TRBV18; d_gene: TRBD1; abundance: NA; CDR3nt: TGTGCCAGCTCGCCCGGGACAGGAGAAAATGGCTACACCTTC; CDR3aa: CASSPGTGENGYTF
j_gene: TRBJ2-7; v_gene: TRBV9; d_gene: NA; abundance: NA; CDR3nt: TGTGCCAGCAGCGCCGGGACTCCCTCGCACGAGCAGTACTTC; CDR3aa: CASSAGTPSHEQYF
j_gene: TRBJ1-3; v_gene: TRBV29-1; d_gene: TRBD1; abundance: NA; CDR3nt: TGCAGCGTTGATGAGACAGGGGGCGGAAACACCATATATTTT; CDR3aa: CSVDETGGGNTIYF
j_gene: TRBJ1-6; v_gene: TRBV25-1; d_gene: NA; abundance: NA; CDR3nt: TGTGCCAGCAGGCCGACTCCGAGGGTTTCACCCCTCCACTTT; CDR3aa: CASRPTPRVSPLHF
j_gene: TRBJ1-1; v_gene: TRBV19; d_gene: NA; abundance: NA; CDR3nt: TGTGCCAGTACTGATAGGGGGATAAGGTCTGAAGCTTTCTTT; CDR3aa: CASTDRGIRSEAFF
j_gene: TRBJ2-2; v_gene: TRBV7-9; d_gene: NA; abundance: once; CDR3nt: TGTGCCAGCAGCTTGTCGGGCACCGGGGAGCTGTTTTTT; CDR3aa: CASSLSGTGELFF
j_gene: TRBJ1-4; v_gene: TRBV5-1; d_gene: NA; abundance: NA; CDR3nt: TGCGCCAGCAGCTTGGAAATCGGCGGGAATAATGAAAAACTGTTTTTT; CDR3aa: CASSLEIGGNNEKLFF
j_gene: TRBJ1-3; v_gene: TRBV2; d_gene: NA; abundance: NA; CDR3nt: TGTGCCAGCAGTAGACAGCAAATCTCTGGAAACACCATATATTTT; CDR3aa: CASSRQQISGNTIYF
j_gene: TRBJ2-5; v_gene: TRBV24-1; d_gene: NA; abundance: NA; CDR3nt: TGTGCCACCAGTGGCCCGGACAGTCGTTCCCAAGAGACCCAGTACTTC; CDR3aa: CATSGPDSRSQETQYF
j_gene: TRBJ2-5; v_gene: TRBV6-5; d_gene: NA; abundance: NA; CDR3nt: TGTGCCAGCAGTTACGGCGCGGGCGGGGCGACCCAGTACTTC; CDR3aa: CASSYGAGGATQYF
j_gene: TRBJ1-1; v_gene: TRBV7-9; d_gene: TRBD1; abundance: few; CDR3nt: TGTGCCAGCAGCGGGGACAGGGGGCTGAACACTGAAGCTTTCTTT; CDR3aa: CASSGDRGLNTEAFF
j_gene: TRBJ2-1; v_gene: TRBV19; d_gene: TRBD1; abundance: NA; CDR3nt: TGTGCCAGTAGTTACCGGGACAGCGCTTACAATGAGCAGTTCTTC; CDR3aa: CASSYRDSAYNEQFF
j_gene: TRBJ1-6; v_gene: TRBV12-3/TRBV12-4; d_gene: NA; abundance: NA; CDR3nt: TGTGCCAGCAGCAGCCAACAGGGTACACCCCTCCACTTT; CDR3aa: CASSSQQGTPLHF
j_gene: TRBJ1-1; v_gene: TRBV6-4; d_gene: NA; abundance: NA; CDR3nt: TGTGCCAGCAGAACAGACAGGCTAAACACTGAAGCTTTCTTT; CDR3aa: CASRTDRLNTEAFF
j_gene: TRBJ1-1; v_gene: TRBV6-2/TRBV6-3; d_gene: NA; abundance: few; CDR3nt: TGTGCCAGCAGTTACGTCTTAATGAACACTGAAGCTTTCTTT; CDR3aa: CASSYVLMNTEAFF
j_gene: TRBJ1-1; v_gene: TRBV24-1; d_gene: TRBD1; abundance: once; CDR3nt: TGTGCCACCCGTGGGACAGGGGCCCAAGGGGACACTGAAGCTTTCTTT; CDR3aa: CATRGTGAQGDTEAFF
j_gene: TRBJ2-1; v_gene: TRBV6-5; d_gene: TRBD1; abundance: NA; CDR3nt: TGTGCCAGCAGCTCGGGGCAGGGGGTAAAGAATGAGCAGTTCTTC; CDR3aa: CASSSGQGVKNEQFF
j_gene: TRBJ1-4; v_gene: TRBV28; d_gene: NA; abundance: NA; CDR3nt: TGTGCCAGCTGGGGCGGGACAACTAATGAAAAACTGTTTTTT; CDR3aa: CASWGGTTNEKLFF
j_gene: TRBJ2-7; v_gene: TRBV10-3; d_gene: NA; abundance: NA; CDR3nt: TGTGCCATCCATGAGGTGTTGGGAGGCGAGCAGTACTTC; CDR3aa: CAIHEVLGGEQYF
j_gene: TRBJ2-2; v_gene: TRBV9; d_gene: NA; abundance: NA; CDR3nt: TGTGCCAGCAGCGTACAGATGGGGGAGCTGTTTTTT; CDR3aa: CASSVQMGELFF
j_gene: TRBJ2-3; v_gene: TRBV5-1; d_gene: TRBD2; abundance: NA; CDR3nt: TGCGCCAGCCGACCGGGACTAGACACAGATACGCAGTATTTT; CDR3aa: CASRPGLDTDTQYF
j_gene: TRBJ1-2; v_gene: TRBV11-2; d_gene: NA; abundance: NA; CDR3nt: TGTGCCAGCAGCTCACTGGGGAACAGGGACTATGGCTACACCTTC; CDR3aa: CASSSLGNRDYGYTF
j_gene: TRBJ2-3; v_gene: TRBV7-2; d_gene: TRBD2; abundance: NA; CDR3nt: TGTGCCAGCAGCTTAGAGAGCGGGGGGGCCGGGGATACGCAGTATTTT; CDR3aa: CASSLESGGAGDTQYF
j_gene: TRBJ1-6; v_gene: TRBV23-1; d_gene: NA; abundance: NA; CDR3nt: TGCGCCAGCAAACGATTGAGAGCAGAGGATTCACCCCTCCACTTT; CDR3aa: CASKRLRAEDSPLHF
j_gene: TRBJ1-2; v_gene: TRBV4-1; d_gene: NA; abundance: NA; CDR3nt: TGCGCCAGCAGCCAAGAGAGAGGGAACTATGGCTACACCTTC; CDR3aa: CASSQERGNYGYTF
j_gene: TRBJ1-4; v_gene: TRBV10-3; d_gene: TRBD1; abundance: NA; CDR3nt: TGTGCCATCAGTGATAACAGGGGGACTAATGAAAAACTGTTTTTT; CDR3aa: CAISDNRGTNEKLFF
j_gene: TRBJ1-2; v_gene: TRBV10-3; d_gene: NA; abundance: NA; CDR3nt: TGTGCCATCGGACCCAAACAGGGAGCCTATGGCTACACCTTC; CDR3aa: CAIGPKQGAYGYTF
j_gene: TRBJ2-3; v_gene: TRBV27; d_gene: NA; abundance: NA; CDR3nt: TGTGCCAGCAGTACCTCGGGACTCCCCTGGGGAGATACGCAGTATTTT; CDR3aa: CASSTSGLPWGDTQYF